These T cell receptor beta chains were read from a single sample in a study of immune evolution from preneoplasia to lung adenocarcinoma. Some clones are missing from TCRdb's copy, which holds only in-frame ones; the method was immunoSEQ multiplex PCR. The sample lists about 41,000 clones; 65% to 80% were seen once. Sequencing input: FFPE invasive lung adenocarcinoma tissue. The receptor source for this set is a person between 55 and 69 years old with lung adenocarcinoma. The CDR3 runs from the conserved cysteine through the conserved F or W. The order of the fields is clone size, V gene, J gene, D gene, CDR3 DNA, CDR3 protein. D genes are given only for firm matches. Clone size is not always given. Where it is, it says once, few, many or a class for expanded clones.

.	TRBV29-1	TRBJ2-5	TRBD1	TGCAGCGTTGAGGACAGGGAAGGGACCCAGTACTTC	CSVEDREGTQYF
.	TRBV18	TRBJ2-3	.	TGTGCCAGCTCACCGGGGGCCGTCGGTGGCACAGATACGCAGTATTTT	CASSPGAVGGTDTQYF
.	TRBV4-2	TRBJ1-3	TRBD1	TGTGCCAGCTCAAAATGGGACAGGGCATCCTCTGGAAACACCATATATTTT	CASSKWDRASSGNTIYF
.	TRBV18	TRBJ2-3	.	TGTGCCAGCTCAGCAGCTTCCACAGATACGCAGTATTTT	CASSAASTDTQYF
.	TRBV2	TRBJ1-3	.	TGTGCCAGCAGGTACGGGACTCTCTCTGGAAACACCATATATTTT	CASRYGTLSGNTIYF
.	TRBV28	TRBJ2-5	TRBD1	TGTGCCAGCAGTTTATGGGTAGGGGGCCAAAGGACCCAGTACTTC	CASSLWVGGQRTQYF
.	TRBV2	TRBJ2-3	.	TGTGCCAGCAGCGTTACAGATACGCAGTATTTT	CASSVTDTQYF
.	TRBV19	TRBJ1-2	TRBD1	TGTGCCAGTACCCGATCCCCCGGGACAGCCTATGGCTACACCTTC	CASTRSPGTAYGYTF
few	TRBV6-1	TRBJ2-2	TRBD2	TGTGCCAGCAGTGAAGTACTAGCGGGAGGCACCGGGGAGCTGTTTTTT	CASSEVLAGGTGELFF
.	TRBV19	TRBJ2-2	.	TGTGCCAGTAACTCGAGGGCACTCCCGAACACCGGGGAGCTGTTTTTT	CASNSRALPNTGELFF
few	TRBV5-4	TRBJ2-3	.	TGTGCCAGCAGCTCCCCTGCAGGGACAGATACGCAGTATTTT	CASSSPAGTDTQYF
.	TRBV28	TRBJ2-2	.	TGTGCCAGCAGGGACACCGGGGAGCTGTTTTTT	CASRDTGELFF
.	TRBV16	TRBJ2-3	TRBD2	TGTGCCAGCAGCCAATCGGGGGGGATCGCAGATACGCAGTATTTT	CASSQSGGIADTQYF
.	TRBV29-1	TRBJ1-4	TRBD1	TGCAGCGTTGGGGGGACAGGCAATGAAAAACTGTTTTTT	CSVGGTGNEKLFF
medium-sized	TRBV10-3	TRBJ1-5	.	TGTGCCATCTCTACGGCTAGCAATCAGCCCCAGCATTTT	CAISTASNQPQHF
.	TRBV7-9	TRBJ2-7	.	TGTGCCAGCAGCCCCCAGGTAAACGAGCAGTACTTC	CASSPQVNEQYF
.	TRBV11-2	TRBJ2-3	.	TGTGCCAGCAGCTTAGCTCCCCTTTCCTCAGATACGCAGTATTTT	CASSLAPLSSDTQYF
.	TRBV7-9	TRBJ1-5	.	TGTGCCAGCAGCTTAGCGGGGGGTAGCAATCAGCCCCAGCATTTT	CASSLAGGSNQPQHF
.	TRBV30	TRBJ1-5	.	TGTGCCTGGAGTCCCCCTGGGGTGCTAAATCAGCCCCAGCATTTT	CAWSPPGVLNQPQHF
.	TRBV6-5	TRBJ2-3	.	TGTGCCAGCAGTTACAGAGGGATTAGCACAGATACGCAGTATTTT	CASSYRGISTDTQYF
.	TRBV5-8	TRBJ2-5	.	TGTGCCAGCGGTTTAAGGGGTTCGGAGACCCAGTACTTC	CASGLRGSETQYF
.	TRBV25-1	TRBJ2-5	.	TGTGCCAGCAGTGACTCAGGGGACGTGGGGACCCAGTACTTC	CASSDSGDVGTQYF